What follows are 10 T cell receptor beta chains derived from one specimen sequenced in a study of blood T cells in healthy people across ages. A second roughly 6 to 11 cycle PCR used barcoded and J-beta primers. TCRdb passed the 5' RACE reads through MiXCR, listing each CDR3 protein once. The sample has 800,000 or so distinct CDR3 sequences; about 45% are singletons. Sequenced material: blood. Receptors were obtained from a man older than 75 in good health.

The chain couples TRBV5-1 to TRBJ2-1, with TRBD2 identical over 8 bases. With 0 bases clipped from V and 2 bases from J, the junction kept 7 bases outside the gene matches. This CDR3 is 17 amino acids long. The germline V gene encodes CDR1 SGHRS and CDR2 YFSETQ. The CDR3 coding sequence is TGCGCCAGCAGCTTGGGACTAGCGAGAGGTACCTACAATGAGCAGTTCTTC. It encodes CASSLGLARGTYNEQFF.

The rearrangement links TRBV6-5 to TRBJ1-5; D gene ambiguous. Trimming pared 6 bases from V and 5 bases from J, leaving 11 bases between. Germline assignment: CDR1 MNHEY and CDR2 SVGAGI. This CDR3 is 13 amino acids long. The CDR3 loop is CASSPDLDQPQHF. The CDR3 DNA follows: TGTGCCAGCAGCCCAGACCTGGATCAGCCCCAGCATTTT.

The chain couples TRBV7-2 to TRBJ2-1; unclear D gene. V lost 1 base to trimming and J lost 7 bases, with 11 bases between them. CDR1 and CDR2 (germline): SGHTA, FQGNSA. The CDR3 runs to 14 residues. DNA for the CDR3: TGTGCCAGCAGCTTAGGGGATAATCAGAATGAGCAGTTCTTC. Protein: CASSLGDNQNEQFF. Supplemented by reference TRBV7-2 and TRBJ2-1, the full variable domain reads GAGVSQSPSNKVTEKGKDVELRCDPISGHTALYWYRQSLGQGLEFLIYFQGNSAPDKSGLPSDRFSAERTGGSVSTLTIQRTQQEDSAVYLCASSLGDNQNEQFFGPGTRLTVL.

As regards this clonotype: Sequence at one end of the junction differs from germline and may be a read error. The chain recombines TRBV20-1 with TRBJ2-7; the match to TRBD2 covers 8 bases. CDR1 DFQATT and CDR2 SNEGSKA come from the germline V gene (reference sequence). The CDR3 contains 12 residues. The CDR3 spells CSGAGGGYERYF. The CDR3 DNA sequence: TGCAGTGGCGCGGGAGGAGGCTACGAGCGGTACTTC.

V and J are TRBV15 and TRBJ1-5, with D possibly matching TRBD1 (5 bases). This CDR3 is built from 14 residues. CDR1 is LNHNV, CDR2 YYDKDF, per germline (reference sequence). V lost 1 base, J lost 1 base, and 5 bases lay in between. In DNA form, the CDR3 reads TGTGCCACCAGCAGAGGACAGAGCAATCAGCCCCAGCATTTT. This gives the protein CATSRGQSNQPQHF.

The rearrangement links TRBV5-1 to TRBJ1-1; 7 bases agree with TRBD1. The CDR3 totals 15 residues. Germline CDR1 and CDR2: SGHRS and YFSETQ. V gave up 4 bases and J gave up 3 bases; unmatched junction bases: 9. The CDR3 protein is CASSTRQGLDTEAFF. The CDR3 nucleotides are TGCGCCAGCAGCACGAGACAGGGACTGGACACTGAAGCTTTCTTT.

The sample holds many counts of this clonotype. The rearrangement links TRBV9 to TRBJ2-3; D gene unclear. The CDR3 is 15 amino acids. Deletions cut 0 bases from V and 0 bases from J, with 8 bases between. In germline, CDR1 is SGDLS, CDR2 YYNGEE. The CDR3 sequence is CASSVGVDSTDTQYF. The CDR3 DNA is TGTGCCAGCAGCGTAGGGGTAGACAGCACAGATACGCAGTATTTT.

The chain uses TRBV2 and TRBJ2-1, with D uncertain. Trimming pared 3 bases from V and 0 bases from J, leaving 9 bases between. This CDR3 is 15 amino acids long. CDR1 is SNHLY, CDR2 FYNNEI, per germline. DNA of the CDR3: TGTGCCAGCAGTGAGGTCTCCTACTCCTACAATGAGCAGTTCTTC. Encoded protein: CASSEVSYSYNEQFF.

The chain is built from TRBV5-1 and TRBJ2-3, with D perhaps TRBD2 (7 bases). The CDR3 contains 14 residues. V lost 5 bases and J lost 3, with 13 bases in between. CDR1 and CDR2 (germline): SGHRS, YFSETQ. CDR3 in DNA: TGCGCCAGCAGGGAGGGGGGGCCTACAGATACGCAGTATTTT. Protein sequence: CASREGGPTDTQYF.

This clonotype was seen a few times. The chain is built from TRBV10-1 and TRBJ2-3, with 7 bases identical to TRBD1. Germline V gene lookup returns CDR1 WNHNN and CDR2 SYGVQD (reference sequence). J was trimmed by 0 bases and V by 4 bases; bases with no gene match: 4. The CDR3 has 15 amino acids. CDR3 sequence reads: CASSANRGSTDTQYF. The CDR3 DNA sequence: TGCGCCAGCAGTGCAAACAGGGGTAGCACAGATACGCAGTATTTT.